A single TCR beta chain is shown here with its context. This clone was counted a few times. No cognate antigen has been identified for it. No base quality values were provided; no much bigger clone lies one nucleotide off. TCR beta libraries were generated from genomic DNA with the immunoSEQ kit, following the manufacturer's recommendations. Library preparation used a first multiplex PCR with proprietary primers, then a second PCR adding unique barcodes, with bead cleanups after each round. A positive control reaction and a negative control reaction, both provided in the kit, were run with every batch of samples. The final libraries were assessed on an Agilent 4200 TapeStation D1000 ScreenTape, pooled by volume, and quantified by qPCR. Sequencing ran on an Illumina NextSeq500 with a MidOutput 150-cycle cartridge, using 156 Read1 and 15 Index1 cycles with kit custom primers. The pooled library was loaded at about 1 pM with roughly 19% PhiX control spiked in. From the authors' description of their analysis: The vendor-processed data were analyzed in R, and a clonotype was defined as all T cells that share the same CDR3 nucleotide sequence. For clone abundance analyses, frequencies were normalized to the 10,000 most abundant clones in each sample. Before analysis, public T cell clones were removed, and these numbered fewer than six per sample on average. Tumor-enriched and baseline blood-enriched clonotypes were defined by at least a 32-fold difference in abundance between compartments. A beta-binomial differential abundance model was applied to find clonotypes that expanded or contracted between blood time points. Tumor-blood repertoire similarity was measured with the Baroni-Urbani and Buser coefficient, and groups were compared using two-tailed Wilcoxon tests in R. Sourced from immuneACCESS, this table was stored by TCRdb with only in-frame sequences that have V and J called. A share of the clones is absent; for the studies checked, an unresolved V gene accounts for under half, and the remainder has no known explanation. D and trimming come from the DNA, and the V and J calls and clone size come from that table. The sample table holds about 130,000 clones, of which roughly 88% were seen once. The ten largest clones take up 12% of the sample.

The time point tag for this specimen amounts to: baseline pretreatment blood. The treatment or condition label for this specimen denotes: 15 Gy SBRT to primary tumor, nephrectomy 4 weeks later. To follow tumor-enriched clonotypes, serial peripheral blood was collected from radiation-treated patients at baseline and at 2 weeks and 4 weeks after SBRT. Every patient had renal cell carcinoma of clear cell pathology. Genomic DNA for TCR sequencing was prepared using the QIAamp DNA Blood Mini Kit (Qiagen). The analyses included only samples that passed all quality control checks. This entry belongs to a study of radiation and T cells in renal cell carcinoma (dated by TCRdb to 2020 to 2022). Describing the broader study: The samples were drawn from a clinical trial, where primary renal cell carcinomas were treated with 15 Gy of stereotactic body radiation therapy and then removed by nephrectomy 4 weeks afterward. TCR beta sequencing covered some 55 samples in total, comprising around 25 tumors and approximately 27 peripheral blood samples. In the approximately 53 samples combined, 4 million to 5 million unique CDR3 nucleotide sequences were found, encoding some 2,500,000 unique CDR3 amino acid sequences.

The study at large found these results: Because pretreatment tumor biopsies were not available, the study could not determine whether clonotypes were already present within the tumor at baseline. The single-armed trial design could not address effects of radiation dose or scheduling on the TCR repertoire. Dynamics of the blood repertoire were not tracked past 4 weeks after treatment. In blood, the top tumor clonotypes increased from baseline to 2 weeks after radiation and then shrank by 4 weeks, which suggests a temporary expansion of tumor-resident clones.

CDR1 and CDR2 (SGHNT, YYREEE) derive from the germline V gene (reference sequence). Its CDR3 holds 15 amino acids, cysteine through phenylalanine. The retained sequence is limited to the CDR3, 45 bases, with the frame set at the first base. V is pruned by 3 bases and J by 2 bases, leaving 7 bases of the junction without a gene match. The source material was blood, sampled from a patient whose treatment included radiotherapy and nephrectomy. The chain uses TRBV5-4 and TRBJ1-2; 7 central bases correspond to TRBD1. The TCR was taken from a woman aged 45-65 years with renal cell carcinoma. The CDR3 protein sequence reads: CASSSTGIRNYGYTF. The DNA is TGTGCCAGCAGCTCGACAGGGATAAGGAACTATGGCTACACCTTC.